This T cell receptor (beta chain) was identified in a study of chemoradiotherapy in HPV16-positive cancers. Generated by immunoSEQ multiplex PCR, the TCRdb table keeps only in-frame clones and is missing some. The data show some 8,300 clones, approximately 72% seen once. The CDR3 extends over 15 amino acids. CDR1 and CDR2 from the germline V gene are SGHRS and YFSETQ. The V segment lost 3 bases and the J segment 5 bases; nucleotides outside the gene matches: 10. Source: tumor tissue, taken from a patient who underwent chemoradiotherapy. The V and J genes are TRBV5-1 and TRBJ2-5; 7 bases agree with TRBD1. The source is a human donor with HPV-associated anogenital cancer. CDR3: CASSSATGLGETQYF. DNA of the CDR3: TGCGCCAGCAGCTCGGCGACAGGGCTTGGGGAGACCCAGTACTTC.